The 17 T cell receptor beta chains reported below all come from one sample, sequenced in a study of post-analysis software for immune sequencing data. Whole-study findings and limits: Five or six TRBV segments appeared more often in patients than in controls, and TRBV5-6, TRBV5-1 and TRBV20-1 were among these.

These receptors are not linked to any known antigen. Sequencing libraries made from TCR beta cDNA carried unique molecular identifiers. TCRdb recomputed calls from the PCR reads with MiXCR, one row per CDR3 protein. Seen here are roughly 870,000 distinct CDR3 sequences, under 70% observed once, and the top ten hold over 4%. The sequenced material came from blood. The source of these receptors is a girl aged 5 to 17 with multiple sclerosis.

This clonotype has a handful of counts. The CDR3 DNA reads TGCGCCAGCAGCTTGGACCACAGGGGGGCCTCCTACGAGCAGTACTTC. Translating gives CASSLDHRGASYEQYF. This rearrangement joins TRBV5-1 to TRBJ2-7, with TRBD1 matching 8 bases. Germline V gene data show CDR1 as SGHRS and CDR2 as YFSETQ. V lost 0 bases to trimming and J lost 0 bases; unmatched junction nucleotides: 5. The CDR3 runs 16 residues.

V is TRBV4-1 and J is TRBJ2-3; TRBD2 matches at 11 bases. Per germline, CDR1 MGHRA and CDR2 YSYEKL. With 0 bases clipped from V and 4 bases from J, the junction kept 12 bases outside the gene matches. The CDR3 loop spans 19 amino acids. The CDR3 bases are TGCGCCAGCAGCCAAGATCCGGTCGGGACTAGCGGTCTAGCAGATACGCAGTATTTT. Translation: CASSQDPVGTSGLADTQYF.

The chain employs TRBV12-3 or TRBV12-4 and TRBJ1-2; no firm D call. With 6 bases removed from V and 8 bases from J, the gap between germline ends came to 19 bases. The CDR3 spans 14 residues. The CDR3 sequence: CASSKGPTPGGYTF. Here the CDR3 DNA reads TGTGCCAGCAGCAAAGGGCCCACGCCGGGAGGCTACACCTTC.

The sample holds one count of this clonotype. The chain recombines TRBV7-3 with TRBJ2-1; 7 nucleotides match TRBD2. The V and J ends lost 2 bases and 0 bases, in that order; junction bases with no gene match: 10. The CDR3 has 18 residues. Germline-derived CDR1 and CDR2 are SGHTA and FQGTGA. The CDR3 sequence is CASSLRQSTSDSYNEQFF. DNA for the CDR3: TGTGCCAGCAGCTTACGCCAAAGTACTAGCGACTCCTACAATGAGCAGTTCTTC.

The chain combines TRBV5-1 with TRBJ2-1, with D tentatively TRBD1 (6 bases). Per germline, CDR1 SGHRS and CDR2 YFSETQ. V gave up 4 bases and J gave up 10 bases, with 15 bases separating them. The CDR3 covers 13 residues. The CDR3 DNA is TGCGCCAGCAGCGTACAGGGTTTGTGGGAGCAGTTCTTC. This codes for CASSVQGLWEQFF. Looking up the rest from reference TRBV5-1 and TRBJ2-1 gives the full variable domain: KAGVTQTPRYLIKTRGQQVTLSCSPISGHRSVSWYQQTPGQGLQFLFEYFSETQRNKGNFPGRFSGRQFSNSRSEMNVSTLELGDSALYLCASSVQGLWEQFFGPGTRLTVL.

The genes are TRBV15 and TRBJ2-3; TRBD2 matches 8 bases. The length of the CDR3 is 15 residues. Germline CDR1 reads LNHNV; CDR2 reads YYDKDF (reference sequence). J gave up 2 bases and V 1 base, and 2 bases lay outside the gene matches. This chain's CDR3 is CATSRVAGNTDTQYF. In nucleotides, the CDR3 is TGTGCCACCAGCAGAGTAGCGGGAAACACAGATACGCAGTATTTT. Based on the CDR3 plus reference TRBV15 and TRBJ2-3, the full variable domain is DAMVIQNPRYQVTQFGKPVTLSCSQTLNHNVMYWYQQKSSQAPKLLFHYYDKDFNNEADTPDNFQSRRPNTSFCFLDIRSPGLGDTAMYLCATSRVAGNTDTQYFGPGTRLTVL.

The chain joins TRBV4-1 to TRBJ2-6; 10 nucleotides agree with TRBD1. The CDR3 length is 18 residues. Germline CDR1 MGHRA, CDR2 YSYEKL. After removal of 6 bases from V and 2 bases from J, the junction contained 10 bases not matched to a gene. Here the CDR3 reads CASRPSGQGKTGANVLTF. In nucleotides, the CDR3 is TGCGCCAGCAGACCTTCGGGACAGGGGAAAACTGGGGCCAACGTCCTGACTTTC.

The chain has TRBV7-2 and TRBJ2-2; D is ambiguous. Deletions cut 5 bases from V and 3 bases from J, with 13 bases between. Germline V gene lookup returns CDR1 SGHTA and CDR2 FQGNSA. The CDR3 covers 15 residues. Here the CDR3 DNA reads TGTGCCAGCAGCATAGACCGGGCCCACACCGGGGAGCTGTTTTTT. Residues: CASSIDRAHTGELFF.

In regard to this clonotype: At one end, the junction sequence differs from germline, possibly due to a read error. The chain has TRBV9 and TRBJ2-4, with TRBD2 identical over 9 bases. From germline, CDR1 is SGDLS and CDR2 YYNGEE. This CDR3 is built from 19 residues. CDR3 in amino acids: CASNVGASLAGPAKNIQYF. DNA of the CDR3: TGTGCCAGCAACGTAGGAGCCTCCCTAGCGGGACCAGCCAAAAACATTCAGTACTTC.

This clonotype was found once. CDR3 region: CASSEVAFIEQFF. CDR3 bases: TGTGCCAGCAGTGAAGTCGCGTTTATTGAGCAGTTCTTC. The V and J genes are TRBV6-1 and TRBJ2-1; D remains ambiguous. This CDR3 contains 13 residues. CDR1 is MNHNS and CDR2 is SASEGT in the germline V gene. V lost 1 base to trimming and J lost 9 bases, with 10 bases between them.

This clonotype came up a few times. This chain uses TRBV29-1 with TRBJ1-2; D gene uncertain. Trimming removed 6 bases at V and 6 bases at J, with 8 bases between. CDR3 length equals 10 residues. CDR1 SQVTM and CDR2 ANQGSEA come from the germline V gene. The CDR3 nucleotides are TGCAGCGTAGGAAGTGATGGCTACACCTTC. Residues: CSVGSDGYTF.

This chain links TRBV7-3 with TRBJ2-1; a possible D gene is TRBD2 (6 bases). Per germline, CDR1 SGHTA and CDR2 FQGTGA. The CDR3 is made up of 17 amino acids. Trimming removed 3 bases from V and 1 base from J, with 16 bases in between. CDR3 protein: CASSFFGGAGSYNEQFF. In nucleotides, the CDR3 is TGTGCCAGCAGCTTTTTCGGGGGAGCGGGTTCCTACAATGAGCAGTTCTTC.

This chain connects TRBV5-5 to TRBJ2-7, with 7 positions matching TRBD1. With V trimmed by 4 bases and J by 4 bases, 14 bases remained unmatched. Germline CDR1 reads SGHKS; CDR2 reads YYEKEE (reference sequence). CDR3 length equals 16 residues. Written as DNA, the CDR3 is TGTGCCAGCAGCCAGGCATGGGCAGGGGGTCGGTACGAGCAGTACTTC. Its translation is CASSQAWAGGRYEQYF.

The chain links TRBV12-3 or TRBV12-4 to TRBJ2-1, with 12 positions matching TRBD2. The CDR3 covers 17 residues. The CDR3 DNA reads TGTGCTACCAATCCTAGCGGGAGGGCCCTAACTTACAATGAGCAGTTCTTC. Its translation is CATNPSGRALTYNEQFF.

This clonotype has only a few counts. The chain uses TRBV11-2 and TRBJ2-3; no firm D call. Deletions cut 6 bases from V and 2 bases from J, with 15 bases between. Germline lookup yields CDR1 SGHAT and CDR2 FQNNGV. This CDR3 contains 15 residues. CDR3 sequence (DNA): TGTGCCAGCAGTATCCAGTCTCCTACCACAGATACGCAGTATTTT. It is translated as CASSIQSPTTDTQYF.

This chain links TRBV4-1 with TRBJ1-6, with no clear D. V was shortened by 1 base and J by 3 bases, with 16 bases between the two germline ends. The germline V gene encodes CDR1 MGHRA and CDR2 YSYEKL. The CDR3 covers 18 residues. The CDR3 protein is CASSQAIIGIGYNSPLHF. The CDR3 DNA reads TGCGCCAGCAGCCAAGCAATAATTGGGATCGGCTATAATTCACCCCTCCACTTT.

This chain joins TRBV20-1 and TRBJ2-4; 10 nucleotides align to TRBD2. TRBJ2-7 matches the DNA end more closely, so the J call is doubtful. The CDR3 consists of 14 residues. Germline loops: CDR1 DFQATT, CDR2 SNEGSKA (reference sequence). The CDR3 loop is CSARVLAGRYEQYF. The CDR3 DNA reads as TGCAGTGCTAGAGTACTAGCGGGACGCTACGAGCAGTACTTC.